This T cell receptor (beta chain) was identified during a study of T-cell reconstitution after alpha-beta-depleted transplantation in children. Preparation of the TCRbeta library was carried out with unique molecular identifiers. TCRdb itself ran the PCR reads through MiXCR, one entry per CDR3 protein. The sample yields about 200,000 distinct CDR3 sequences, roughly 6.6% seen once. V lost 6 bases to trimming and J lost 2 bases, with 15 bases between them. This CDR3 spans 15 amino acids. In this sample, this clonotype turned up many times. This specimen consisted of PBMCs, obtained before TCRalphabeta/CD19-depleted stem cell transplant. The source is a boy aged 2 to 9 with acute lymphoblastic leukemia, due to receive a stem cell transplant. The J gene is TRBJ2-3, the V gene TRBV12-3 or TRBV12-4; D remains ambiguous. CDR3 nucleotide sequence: TGTGCCAGCAGGACGACACGAACCAACACAGATACGCAGTATTTT. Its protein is CASRTTRTNTDTQYF.